These 22 T cell receptor beta chains originate from one sample sequenced in a study of blood T cell repertoires in COVID-19. TCRdb keeps only in-frame clones here, not all; method: immunoSEQ multiplex PCR. The sample has over 40,000 clones; about 89% are singletons. Sequencing was performed on peripheral blood. These TCRs come from a human donor in a cohort sampled during active COVID-19.

This clone was found once. The CDR3 region is CASSSRAGGPGTDTQYF. CDR3 nucleotide sequence: TGCGCCAGCAGCTCGAGGGCGGGAGGGCCAGGCACAGATACGCAGTATTTT. V usage is TRBV10-1 and J usage is TRBJ2-3; 9 bases are shared with TRBD2. This CDR3 comprises 17 residues. From germline, CDR1 is WNHNN and CDR2 SYGVQD (reference sequence). V was clipped by 6 bases and J by 1 base; unmatched bases: 11.

V and J are TRBV18 and TRBJ2-3, with TRBD2 matching over 11 bases. V lost 3 bases and J lost 3; bases outside the gene matches: 8. Germline lookup yields CDR1 KGHSH and CDR2 LQKENI. This CDR3 is built from 17 residues. The CDR3 here is CASSPNVAGGVTDTQYF. In DNA form, the CDR3 reads TGTGCCAGCTCACCGAACGTAGCGGGAGGGGTTACAGATACGCAGTATTTT.

The J gene is TRBJ1-2, the V gene TRBV7-9, with TRBD1 as a possible D gene (5 bases). There are 13 residues in the CDR3. Trimming took 1 base from V and 2 from J, leaving 5 bases between them. Germline loops: CDR1 SEHNR, CDR2 FQNEAQ (reference sequence). The CDR3 DNA follows: TGTGCCAGCAGCTTAGGACAGAACTATGGCTACACCTTC. As protein: CASSLGQNYGYTF.

Written as DNA, the CDR3 is TGTGCCAGCAGTGAAGCGAAGGGGATAGGGACCCAGTACTTC. Translated: CASSEAKGIGTQYF. The rearrangement uses TRBV2 and TRBJ2-5; D may be TRBD1 (5 bases). From germline, CDR1 is SNHLY and CDR2 FYNNEI. V lost 0 bases, J lost 7 bases, and 12 bases lay in between. There are 14 residues in the CDR3.

This chain uses TRBV9 with TRBJ1-4; 11 bases agree with TRBD1. The germline CDR1 and CDR2 sequences are SGDLS and YYNGEE. The CDR3 runs to 15 residues. Trimming removed 3 bases from V and 10 bases from J; junction bases left unmatched: 8. CDR3 coding DNA: TGTGCCAGCAGCGAATCCGGGACAGGGGGTAGAAAACTGTTTTTT. Its protein is CASSESGTGGRKLFF. The variable domain in full, completed from reference TRBV9 and TRBJ1-4, reads DSGVTQTPKHLITATGQRVTLRCSPRSGDLSVYWYQQSLDQGLQFLIQYYNGEERAKGNILERFSAQQFPDLHSELNLSSLELGDSALYFCASSESGTGGRKLFFGSGTQLSVL.

This chain links TRBV6-4 with TRBJ1-5; D is unclear. This CDR3 spans 15 amino acids. CDR1 is MRHNA, CDR2 SNTAGT, per germline. Trimming took 7 bases from V and 3 from J, leaving 16 bases between them. The CDR3 loop reads CASTGERVDNQPQHF. CDR3 coding DNA: TGTGCCAGCACGGGAGAAAGGGTTGACAATCAGCCCCAGCATTTT.

The rearrangement joins TRBV21-1 to TRBJ2-7; the D call of TRBD2 is as the table states it, not checked on the DNA. TRBV21-1 has pseudogene status. The CDR3 consists of 12 residues. The CDR3 is CADPGSGYEQYV. The CDR3 nucleotides read TGTGCCGACCCGGGAAGCGGCTACGAGCAGTACGTC.

The gene calls are TRBV24-1 and TRBJ1-1; 11 positions agree with TRBD1. This CDR3 is built from 14 residues. V dropped 9 bases and J dropped 6; count of bases not matched to a gene: 8. Germline V gives CDR1 KGHDR, CDR2 SFDVKD. The CDR3 here is CATSGTGGFAEAFF. The CDR3 nucleotides are TGTGCCACCTCCGGGACAGGGGGGTTCGCTGAAGCTTTCTTT.

As for this clone: This sample also contains other DNA sequences that code for the same CDR3. The genes are TRBV5-1 and TRBJ2-3; TRBD2 matches at 9 bases. Germline V CDR1 and CDR2: SGHRS, YFSETQ. Trimming cost V 2 bases and J 3 bases; bases outside gene matches: 7. The CDR3 extends over 16 amino acids. CDR3 residues: CASSLVGRGGTDTQYF. CDR3 DNA sequence: TGCGCCAGCAGCTTAGTAGGGCGGGGGGGAACAGATACGCAGTATTTT.

The chain recombines TRBV5-1 with TRBJ2-3, with D possibly TRBD1 on 6 matching bases. V lost 2 bases, J lost 6 bases, and 19 bases lay in between. Germline lookup yields CDR1 SGHRS and CDR2 YFSETQ. This CDR3 has 16 residues. The CDR3 loop is CASSLSPRGSGDTQYF. The CDR3 DNA is TGCGCCAGCAGCTTATCCCCGAGGGGGAGTGGTGATACGCAGTATTTT.

The chain has TRBV7-9 and TRBJ2-1, with 8 bases that match TRBD2. V was clipped by 5 bases and J by 5 bases; unmatched bases: 5. Per the germline V gene, CDR1 is SEHNR and CDR2 is FQNEAQ (reference sequence). The CDR3 spans 14 residues. The CDR3: CASSPPGLDNEQFF. In nucleotides, the CDR3 is TGTGCCAGCAGCCCACCGGGACTAGACAATGAGCAGTTCTTC.

The rearrangement uses TRBV7-9 and TRBJ1-2; 8 positions match TRBD1. The CDR3 contains 14 residues. V lost 5 bases and J lost 6; bases outside the gene matches: 8. Per the germline V gene, CDR1 is SEHNR and CDR2 is FQNEAQ (reference sequence). The CDR3 here is CASSRTGSVDGYTF. In nucleotides, the CDR3 is TGTGCCAGCAGCCGGACAGGGTCGGTCGATGGCTACACCTTC.

The rearrangement links TRBV5-6 to TRBJ2-7; 9 bases are a match to TRBD1. Germline lookup yields CDR1 SGHDT and CDR2 YYEEEE. This CDR3 has 12 residues. V gave up 4 bases and J gave up 8 bases; unmatched junction bases: 4. The CDR3 sequence: CASSLQGAKQYV. In DNA, the CDR3 is TGTGCCAGCAGCCTACAGGGGGCAAAGCAGTACGTC.

The chain employs TRBV2 and TRBJ2-1; no definite D call. Germline V lookup: CDR1 SNHLY, CDR2 FYNNEI. This CDR3 is 14 amino acids long. Trimming stripped 6 bases from V and 10 bases from J, with 19 bases between. The CDR3 here is CASSRLAVSEEQFF. In nucleotides, the CDR3 is TGTGCCAGCAGCCGACTTGCGGTCTCCGAAGAGCAGTTCTTC.

In the case of this clone: One end of the junction fails to match germline, which may point to a read error. The chain carries TRBV24-1 and TRBJ2-7; 7 bases agree with TRBD2. Germline V lookup: CDR1 KGHDR, CDR2 SFDVKD. The CDR3 spans 15 residues. The CDR3 loop reads CATSPGGGFSHEQYF. The CDR3 bases are TGTGCCACCAGCCCTGGGGGGGGGTTCTCCCACGAGCAGTACTTC.

This clone was found once. V usage is TRBV15 and J usage is TRBJ1-3; D unclear. The length of the CDR3 is 17 residues. Germline V gene data show CDR1 as LNHNV and CDR2 as YYDKDF (reference sequence). The V end lost 0 bases, the J end lost 0 bases, and 12 bases lay between the germline ends. CDR3 nucleotide sequence: TGTGCCACCAGCAGAGATGGCGGAGGTTACTCTGGAAACACCATATATTTT. It specifies CATSRDGGGYSGNTIYF.

The rearrangement links TRBV2 to TRBJ1-1; 7 nucleotides align to TRBD1. The CDR3 loop spans 14 amino acids. CDR1 SNHLY and CDR2 FYNNEI come from the germline V gene. The ends lost 5 bases at V and 6 bases at J; junction bases unmatched: 9. This CDR3 is CASSSGTAKAEAFF. CDR3 nucleotides: TGTGCCAGCAGTTCCGGGACAGCAAAAGCTGAAGCTTTCTTT.

V and J are TRBV5-1 and TRBJ2-5; perhaps TRBD2 as D (5 bases). CDR3 size: 15 residues. V dropped 0 bases and J dropped 3 bases, with 12 bases sitting between them. Germline V gives CDR1 SGHRS, CDR2 YFSETQ. In DNA form, the CDR3 reads TGCGCCAGCAGCTTGGGGCCTAGCTGGGAAGAGACCCAGTACTTC. Protein: CASSLGPSWEETQYF.

V and J are TRBV30 and TRBJ2-1; the match to TRBD2 covers 8 bases. Germline V gene data show CDR1 as GTSNPN and CDR2 as SVGIG (reference sequence). The CDR3 extends over 14 amino acids. J was trimmed by 2 bases and V by 2 bases; bases with no gene match: 2. CDR3 sequence (DNA): TGTGCCTGGAGTCGGGGGGGGACCTACAATGAGCAGTTCTTC. Encoded protein: CAWSRGGTYNEQFF.

The rearrangement joins TRBV2 to TRBJ1-6; 9 bases are shared with TRBD1. V dropped 6 bases and J dropped 7; count of bases not matched to a gene: 7. Germline CDR1 reads SNHLY; CDR2 reads FYNNEI. This CDR3 comprises 15 residues. For the CDR3, the DNA is TGTGCCAGCAGCGGGGACAGGGTCCGGAATTCACCCCTCCACTTT. Translated, it gives CASSGDRVRNSPLHF.

This clone was seen just once. J is TRBJ2-1 and V is TRBV6-5; perhaps TRBD2 as D (5 bases). V lost 8 bases to trimming and J lost 4 bases, with 12 bases between them. This CDR3 is 13 amino acids long. Per the germline V gene, CDR1 is MNHEY and CDR2 is SVGAGI. For the CDR3, the DNA is TGTGCCAGCTGGGCTAGCAATTACAATGAGCAGTTCTTC. Protein: CASWASNYNEQFF.

This clone was found once. This rearrangement joins TRBV24-1 to TRBJ1-2, with D uncertain. Per germline, CDR1 KGHDR and CDR2 SFDVKD. The ends were cut back, 9 bases at V and 8 bases at J, with 12 bases in the middle. The CDR3 runs 11 residues. The CDR3 DNA is TGTGCCACCCAGGCAGACGACGGCTACACCTTC. It codes for CATQADDGYTF.